A selection of T cell receptor beta chains follows, all from one sample in a study of blood T cell repertoires in COVID-19. Clones were read by immunoSEQ multiplex PCR, and TCRdb kept only the in-frame ones, dropping some. This table has roughly 190,000 clones, about 93% appearing once. Sequenced material: peripheral blood. Receptor source: a man between 50 and 59 years old with acute or convalescent COVID-19. Each CDR3 is given with its conserved first and last residue.

V: TRBV9; CDR3: CASSVHRGPNTEAFF
V: TRBV27; CDR3: CASSLSILQMKGYTF
V: TRBV30; CDR3: CAWSDSGNQPQHF
V: TRBV5-6; CDR3: CASSFFDRVDYGYTF
V: TRBV3-1/TRBV3-2; CDR3: CASSQGGGYKNIQYF
V: TRBV7-3; CDR3: CASSWTLNTEAFF
V: TRBV7-3; CDR3: CASSLYQGETQYF
V: TRBV5-5; CDR3: CASSETSGGRFTDTQYF
V: TRBV6-4; CDR3: CASSEYGGSSPQHF
V: TRBV27; CDR3: CASRSSYNSPLHF
V: TRBV11-2; CDR3: CASSLDLGGGMETQYF
V: TRBV4-3; CDR3: CASSQEGSGGASGANVLTF
V: TRBV6-1; CDR3: CASSVASGMDAYNEQFF
V: TRBV6-1; CDR3: CASSGTGGNVNTEAFF
V: TRBV28; CDR3: CPSKRAGGSGELFF
V: TRBV9; CDR3: CASTRWGGNEKLFF